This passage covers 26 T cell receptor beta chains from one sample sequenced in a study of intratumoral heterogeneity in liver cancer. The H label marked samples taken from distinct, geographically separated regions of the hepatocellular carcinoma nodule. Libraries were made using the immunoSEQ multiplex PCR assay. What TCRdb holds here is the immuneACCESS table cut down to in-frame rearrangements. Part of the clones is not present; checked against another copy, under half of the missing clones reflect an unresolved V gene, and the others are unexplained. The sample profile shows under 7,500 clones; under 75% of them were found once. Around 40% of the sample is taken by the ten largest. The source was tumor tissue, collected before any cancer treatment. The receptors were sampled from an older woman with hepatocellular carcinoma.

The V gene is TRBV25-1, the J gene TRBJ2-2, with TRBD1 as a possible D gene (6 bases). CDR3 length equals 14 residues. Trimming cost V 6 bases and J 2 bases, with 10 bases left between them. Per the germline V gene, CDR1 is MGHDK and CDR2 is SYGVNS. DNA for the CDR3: TGTGCCAGCAGCCGGGGACACAACACCGGGGAGCTGTTTTTT. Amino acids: CASSRGHNTGELFF.

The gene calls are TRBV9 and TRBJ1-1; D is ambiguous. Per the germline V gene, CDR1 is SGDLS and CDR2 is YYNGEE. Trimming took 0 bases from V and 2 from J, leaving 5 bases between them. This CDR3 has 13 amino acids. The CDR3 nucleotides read TGTGCCAGCAGCGTAGAATTCAACACTGAAGCTTTCTTT. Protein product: CASSVEFNTEAFF.

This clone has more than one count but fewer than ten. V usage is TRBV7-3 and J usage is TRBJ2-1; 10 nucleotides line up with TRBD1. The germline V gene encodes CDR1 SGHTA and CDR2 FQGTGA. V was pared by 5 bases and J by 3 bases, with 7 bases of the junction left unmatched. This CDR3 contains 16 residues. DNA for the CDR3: TGTGCCAGCAGCGACCGGGACAGGGGTCTCTACAATGAGCAGTTCTTC. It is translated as CASSDRDRGLYNEQFF.

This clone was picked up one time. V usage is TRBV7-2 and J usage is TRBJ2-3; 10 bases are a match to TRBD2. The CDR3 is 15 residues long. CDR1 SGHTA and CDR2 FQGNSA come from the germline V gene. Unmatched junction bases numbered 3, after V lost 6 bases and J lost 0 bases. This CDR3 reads CASRTSGYSTDTQYF. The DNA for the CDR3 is TGTGCCAGCAGGACTAGCGGGTATAGCACAGATACGCAGTATTTT.

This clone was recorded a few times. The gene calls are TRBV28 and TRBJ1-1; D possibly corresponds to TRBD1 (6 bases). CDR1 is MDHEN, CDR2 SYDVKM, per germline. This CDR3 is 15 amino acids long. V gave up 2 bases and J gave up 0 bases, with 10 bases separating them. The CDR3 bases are TGTGCCAGCAGTTTAGGAGACAGGATGAACACTGAAGCTTTCTTT. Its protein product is CASSLGDRMNTEAFF.

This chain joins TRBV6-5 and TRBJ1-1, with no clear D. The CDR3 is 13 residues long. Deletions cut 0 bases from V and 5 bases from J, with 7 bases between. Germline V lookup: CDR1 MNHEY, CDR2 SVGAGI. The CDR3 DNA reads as TGTGCCAGCAGTTACTCGAGAGGGACTGAAGCTTTCTTT. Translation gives CASSYSRGTEAFF.

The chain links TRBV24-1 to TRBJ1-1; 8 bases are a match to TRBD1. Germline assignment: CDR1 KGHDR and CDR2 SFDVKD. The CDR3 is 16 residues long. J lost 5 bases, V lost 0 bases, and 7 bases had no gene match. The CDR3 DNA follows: TGTGCCACCAGTGATTTGGGACAGGGAAATTGTACTGAAGCTTTCTTT. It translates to CATSDLGQGNCTEAFF.

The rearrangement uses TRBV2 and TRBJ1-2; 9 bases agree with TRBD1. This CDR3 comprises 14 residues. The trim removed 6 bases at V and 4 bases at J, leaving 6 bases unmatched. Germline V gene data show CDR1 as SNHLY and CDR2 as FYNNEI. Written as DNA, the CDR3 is TGTGCCAGCAGACAACAGGGGGCGAGCTATGGCTACACCTTC. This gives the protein CASRQQGASYGYTF.

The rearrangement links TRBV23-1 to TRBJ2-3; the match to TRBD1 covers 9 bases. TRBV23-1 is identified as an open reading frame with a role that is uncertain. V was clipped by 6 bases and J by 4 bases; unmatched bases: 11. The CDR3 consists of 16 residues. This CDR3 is CASRRQGELGPDTQYF. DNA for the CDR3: TGCGCCAGCAGAAGACAGGGGGAGCTTGGCCCAGATACGCAGTATTTT.

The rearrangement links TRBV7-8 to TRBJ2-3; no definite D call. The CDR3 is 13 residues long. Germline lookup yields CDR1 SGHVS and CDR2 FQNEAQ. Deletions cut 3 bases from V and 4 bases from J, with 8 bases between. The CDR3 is CASSFGVADTQYF. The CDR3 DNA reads TGTGCCAGCAGCTTCGGAGTCGCAGATACGCAGTATTTT.

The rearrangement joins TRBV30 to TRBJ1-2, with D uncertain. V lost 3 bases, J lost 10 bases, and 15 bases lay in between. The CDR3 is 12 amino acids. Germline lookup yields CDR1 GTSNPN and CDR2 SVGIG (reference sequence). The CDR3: CAWRDGLGVYTF. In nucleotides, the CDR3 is TGTGCCTGGAGAGACGGACTGGGAGTCTACACCTTC.

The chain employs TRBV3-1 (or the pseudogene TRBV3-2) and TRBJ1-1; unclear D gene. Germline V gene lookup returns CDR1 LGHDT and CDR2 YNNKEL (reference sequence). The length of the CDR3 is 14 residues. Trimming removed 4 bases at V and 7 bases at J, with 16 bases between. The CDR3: CASSPGFNRIEAFF. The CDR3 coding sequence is TGTGCCAGCAGCCCGGGCTTTAATCGGATTGAAGCTTTCTTT.

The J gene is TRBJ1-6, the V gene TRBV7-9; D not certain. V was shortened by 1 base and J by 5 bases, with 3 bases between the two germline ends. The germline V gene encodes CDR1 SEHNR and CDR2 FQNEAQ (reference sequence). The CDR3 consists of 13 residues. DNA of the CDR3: TGTGCCAGCAGCTTAGAACATAATTCACCCCTCCACTTT. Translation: CASSLEHNSPLHF.

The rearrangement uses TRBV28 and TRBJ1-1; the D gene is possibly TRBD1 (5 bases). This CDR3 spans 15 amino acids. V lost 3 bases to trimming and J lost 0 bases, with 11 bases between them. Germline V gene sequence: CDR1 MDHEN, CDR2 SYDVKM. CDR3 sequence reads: CASSLGVVMNTEAFF. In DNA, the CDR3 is TGTGCCAGCAGTTTGGGGGTGGTGATGAACACTGAAGCTTTCTTT.

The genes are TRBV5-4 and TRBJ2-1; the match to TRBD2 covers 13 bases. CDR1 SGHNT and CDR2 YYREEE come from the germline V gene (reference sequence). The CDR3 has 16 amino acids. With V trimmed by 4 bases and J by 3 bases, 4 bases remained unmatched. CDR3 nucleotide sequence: TGTGCCAGCAGCAAAGGGACTAGCGGGGTCTACAATGAGCAGTTCTTC. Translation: CASSKGTSGVYNEQFF.

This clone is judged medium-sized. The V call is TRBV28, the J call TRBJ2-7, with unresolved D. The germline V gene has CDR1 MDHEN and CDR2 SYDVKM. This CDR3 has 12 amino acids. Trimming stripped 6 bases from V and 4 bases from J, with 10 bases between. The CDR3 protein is CASSPGLYEQYF. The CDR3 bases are TGTGCCAGCAGCCCCGGTCTTTACGAGCAGTACTTC.

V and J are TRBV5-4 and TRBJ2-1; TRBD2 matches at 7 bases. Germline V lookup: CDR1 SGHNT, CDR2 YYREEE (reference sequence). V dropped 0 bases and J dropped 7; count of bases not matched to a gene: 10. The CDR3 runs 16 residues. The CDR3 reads CASSLGASGPGNEQFF. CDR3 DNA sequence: TGTGCCAGCAGCTTGGGGGCTAGCGGCCCGGGGAATGAGCAGTTCTTC.

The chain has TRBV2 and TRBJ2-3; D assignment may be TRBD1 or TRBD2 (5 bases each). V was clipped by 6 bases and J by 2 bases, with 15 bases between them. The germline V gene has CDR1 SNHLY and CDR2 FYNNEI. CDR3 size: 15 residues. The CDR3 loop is CASRPRDQLTDTQYF. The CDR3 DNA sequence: TGTGCCAGCAGACCCCGGGACCAGCTCACAGATACGCAGTATTTT.

As DNA, the CDR3 is TGTTGTGTTGGAGGCCTCTACAATGAGCAGTTCTTC. It is translated as CCVGGLYNEQFF. J is TRBJ2-1 and V is TRBV28; TRBD2 might be the D (5 bases). The germline V gene has CDR1 MDHEN and CDR2 SYDVKM. The CDR3 totals 12 residues.

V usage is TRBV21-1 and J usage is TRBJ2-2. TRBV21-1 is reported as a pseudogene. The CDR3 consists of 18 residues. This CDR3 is CASSKAITQVLLTGELFF. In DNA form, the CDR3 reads TGTGCCAGCAGCAAAGCCATCACCCAAGTTTTGCTGACCGGGGAGCTGTTTTTT.

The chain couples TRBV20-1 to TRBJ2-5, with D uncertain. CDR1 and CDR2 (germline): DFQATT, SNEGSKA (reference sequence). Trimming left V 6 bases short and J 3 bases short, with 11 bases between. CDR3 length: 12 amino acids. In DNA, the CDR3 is TGCAGTGCGAGTAAGGGAAAAGAGACCCAGTACTTC. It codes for CSASKGKETQYF.

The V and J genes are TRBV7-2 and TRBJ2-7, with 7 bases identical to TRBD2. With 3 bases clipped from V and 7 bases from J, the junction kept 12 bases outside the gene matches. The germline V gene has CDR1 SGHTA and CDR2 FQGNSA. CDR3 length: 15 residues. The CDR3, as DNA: TGTGCCAGCAGCTTTGGTTTTGCGGGAGCTCGGGAGCAGTACTTC. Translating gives CASSFGFAGAREQYF.

The CDR3 bases are TGTGCCAGCAGCCACACCGGGGGGCTAACCTACGAGCAGTACTTC. This gives the protein CASSHTGGLTYEQYF. This chain links TRBV16 with TRBJ2-7; possibly TRBD2 for D (7 bases). Deletions cut 3 bases from V and 2 bases from J, with 14 bases between. Germline V lookup: CDR1 KGHSY, CDR2 FQNENV. The CDR3 runs 15 residues.

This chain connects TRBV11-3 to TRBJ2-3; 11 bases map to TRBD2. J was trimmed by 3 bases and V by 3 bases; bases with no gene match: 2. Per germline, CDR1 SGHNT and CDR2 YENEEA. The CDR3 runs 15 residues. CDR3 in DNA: TGTGCCAGCAGCTTGGGGACTAGCGGAACAGATACGCAGTATTTT. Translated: CASSLGTSGTDTQYF.

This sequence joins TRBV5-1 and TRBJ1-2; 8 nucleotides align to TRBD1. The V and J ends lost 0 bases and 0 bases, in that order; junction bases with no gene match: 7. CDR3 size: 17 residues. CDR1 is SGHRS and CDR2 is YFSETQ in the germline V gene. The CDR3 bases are TGCGCCAGCAGCTTGGGTGGACAGGGAACCGCTAACTATGGCTACACCTTC. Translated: CASSLGGQGTANYGYTF.

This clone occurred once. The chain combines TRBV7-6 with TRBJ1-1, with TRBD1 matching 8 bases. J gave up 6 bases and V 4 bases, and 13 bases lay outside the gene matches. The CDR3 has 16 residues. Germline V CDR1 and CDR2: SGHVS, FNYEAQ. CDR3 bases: TGTGCCAGCAGCTCCTCAGGGGGCGCAGGGGGGGCTGAAGCTTTCTTT. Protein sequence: CASSSSGGAGGAEAFF.